The 13 T cell receptor beta chains below all came from one sample that was sequenced in a study of cytomegalovirus exposure and HLA in healthy donors. The PCR contained 60 Vbeta and 13 Jbeta primers. Sequencing used immunoSEQ multiplex PCR; TCRdb keeps in-frame clones, though not all of them. Of around 200,000 clones listed, 60% to 80% are singletons. Sequencing input: PBMCs. Receptor source: a middle-aged man in good health and CMV-seronegative.

V is TRBV27 and J is TRBJ1-5; D unresolved. Germline V lookup: CDR1 MNHEY, CDR2 SMNVEV (reference sequence). The ends were cut back, 5 bases at V and 0 bases at J, with 11 bases in the middle. The CDR3 loop spans 15 amino acids. The CDR3 protein is CASSLSPFSNQPQHF. The CDR3, as DNA: TGTGCCAGCAGTCTTAGTCCTTTTAGCAATCAGCCCCAGCATTTT.

The chain is built from TRBV7-9 and TRBJ1-4; 8 positions match TRBD1. This CDR3 contains 14 residues. The germline V gene encodes CDR1 SEHNR and CDR2 FQNEAQ (reference sequence). V lost 5 bases to trimming and J lost 12 bases; unmatched junction nucleotides: 11. CDR3 coding DNA: TGTGCCAGCAGCCCGAACCAGGGGGCGACGGAACTGTTTTTT. Protein sequence: CASSPNQGATELFF.

The chain employs TRBV14 and TRBJ2-7, with D unresolved. Germline CDR1 is SGHDN and CDR2 is FVKESK. The V and J ends lost 4 bases and 2 bases respectively, with 12 bases between them. The CDR3 is made up of 14 amino acids. The CDR3 protein is CASSLFTATYEQYF. The CDR3 bases are TGTGCCAGCAGCCTGTTTACAGCTACCTACGAGCAGTACTTC.

Only one count was recorded for this clone. The V and J genes are TRBV2 and TRBJ2-7; tentatively, D is TRBD1 (5 bases). Trimming cost V 3 bases and J 0 bases, with 18 bases left between them. Germline V gene sequence: CDR1 SNHLY, CDR2 FYNNEI. This CDR3 has 17 amino acids. The CDR3 here is CASSEETYRLGSYEQYF. The CDR3 DNA sequence: TGTGCCAGCAGTGAGGAAACATACAGGTTGGGCTCCTACGAGCAGTACTTC.

The chain employs TRBV27 and TRBJ2-3, with 11 positions matching TRBD2. Germline loops: CDR1 MNHEY, CDR2 SMNVEV (reference sequence). The junction had 6 bases not matched to a gene; V was cut back by 5 bases and J by 2 bases. The CDR3 spans 16 residues. CDR3 DNA: TGTGCCAGCAGTCCCGGGACTAGCGGATACACAGATACGCAGTATTTT. It codes for CASSPGTSGYTDTQYF.

This clone has more than one count but fewer than ten. The rearrangement links TRBV6-1 to TRBJ2-1; the match to TRBD2 covers 7 bases. The CDR3 covers 15 residues. From germline, CDR1 is MNHNS and CDR2 SASEGT. V shed 7 bases and J 2 bases; nucleotides not matched to a gene: 8. CDR3 protein: CASTQWAGAYNEQFF. In nucleotides, the CDR3 is TGTGCCAGCACCCAATGGGCGGGGGCCTACAATGAGCAGTTCTTC.

V is TRBV19 and J is TRBJ1-5; D is possibly TRBD1 (5 bases). The CDR3 sequence is 14 residues long. V was clipped by 7 bases and J by 0 bases, with 10 bases between them. The V gene's germline CDR1 is LNHDA and CDR2 SQIVND (reference sequence). The CDR3, as DNA: TGTGCCAGTACCCAGACAGTTAGCAATCAGCCCCAGCATTTT. This encodes CASTQTVSNQPQHF. The whole variable domain, remainder taken from reference TRBV19 and TRBJ1-5, is DGGITQSPKYLFRKEGQNVTLSCEQNLNHDAMYWYRQDPGQGLRLIYYSQIVNDFQKGDIAEGYSVSREKKESFPLTVTSAQKNPTAFYLCASTQTVSNQPQHFGDGTRLSIL.

The chain has TRBV7-6 and TRBJ1-3; 8 positions agree with TRBD1. V lost 5 bases, J lost 2 bases, and 5 bases stayed unmatched. The length of the CDR3 is 15 residues. Germline CDR1 is SGHVS and CDR2 is FNYEAQ. The CDR3 DNA is TGTGCCAGCAGCCGTCAGACAGGGGCTGGAAACACCATATATTTT. Protein: CASSRQTGAGNTIYF. Using reference TRBV7-6 and TRBJ1-3 for the parts outside the CDR3, the full variable domain is GAGVSQSPRYKVTKRGQDVALRCDPISGHVSLYWYRQALGQGPEFLTYFNYEAQQDKSGLPNDRFSAERPEGSISTLTIQRTEQRDSAMYRCASSRQTGAGNTIYFGEGSWLTVV.

V gene TRBV5-4 combines with J gene TRBJ2-7, with a weak D call TRBD2 (5 bases). Trimming left V 4 bases short and J 2 bases short, with 16 bases between. The length of the CDR3 is 15 residues. CDR1 and CDR2 from the germline V gene are SGHNT and YYREEE (reference sequence). The CDR3 DNA sequence: TGTGCCAGCAGCGGTGGTATCGGGAAACCCTACGAGCAGTACTTC. Its translation: CASSGGIGKPYEQYF. The full variable domain, its missing parts supplied by reference TRBV5-4 and TRBJ2-7, is ETGVTQSPTHLIKTRGQQVTLRCSSQSGHNTVSWYQQALGQGPQFIFQYYREEENGRGNFPPRFSGLQFPNYSSELNVNALELDDSALYLCASSGGIGKPYEQYFGPGTRLTVT.

A few counts support this clone. V usage is TRBV5-4 and J usage is TRBJ2-2, with a weak D call TRBD1 (6 bases). CDR3 length: 16 amino acids. From germline, CDR1 is SGHNT and CDR2 YYREEE (reference sequence). V was cut by 3 bases and J by 1 base, with 13 bases left in between. The CDR3 sequence: CASSSRGSRNTGELFF. CDR3 nucleotide sequence: TGTGCCAGCAGCTCCAGGGGTTCGAGGAACACCGGGGAGCTGTTTTTT.

This clone was counted a few times. The chain is built from TRBV28 and TRBJ1-3; D perhaps matches TRBD1 (5 bases). The V end was cut by 11 bases, the J end by 3 bases, with 26 bases between. Per the germline V gene, CDR1 is MDHEN and CDR2 is SYDVKM. The CDR3 consists of 17 residues. For the CDR3, the DNA is TGTGCCCACAGTCCCCCCACCCAGGGCTTTAGTGGAAACACCATATATTTT. This codes for CAHSPPTQGFSGNTIYF. The variable domain in full, completed from reference TRBV28 and TRBJ1-3, reads DVKVTQSSRYLVKRTGEKVFLECVQDMDHENMFWYRQDPGLGLRLIYFSYDVKMKEKGDIPEGYSVSREKKERFSLILESASTNQTSMYLCAHSPPTQGFSGNTIYFGEGSWLTVV.

This clone came up a few times. The V and J genes are TRBV28 and TRBJ2-3, with 8 bases lining up with TRBD2. The junction had 5 bases not matched to a gene; V was cut back by 6 bases and J by 3 bases. Looked up from germline, CDR1 is MDHEN and CDR2 is SYDVKM. The CDR3 runs to 14 residues. The CDR3 protein is CASRLSGGTDTQYF. Written as DNA, the CDR3 is TGTGCCAGCAGGCTTTCGGGGGGGACAGATACGCAGTATTTT.

The chain is built from TRBV4-1 and TRBJ2-1; 14 bases map to TRBD2. Germline-derived CDR1 and CDR2 are MGHRA and YSYEKL. V shed 1 base and J 7 bases; nucleotides not matched to a gene: 3. The CDR3 is 16 amino acids. Here the CDR3 reads CASSQVGTSGRNEQFF. The CDR3 nucleotides are TGCGCCAGCAGCCAAGTTGGGACTAGCGGGAGAAATGAGCAGTTCTTC.